This TCR beta chain was observed in a study of cytomegalovirus exposure and HLA in healthy donors (TCRdb year 2017). Notes on the research overall: In an earlier analysis of approximately 640 of the donors, 276 Gb of sequence data and 90 million to 120 million unique TCR beta sequences from roughly 180 million T cells were reported. The study profiled the T cell repertoires of hundreds of subjects by immunosequencing and related them to cytomegalovirus serostatus. Roughly 300 gigabases of sequencing data and 91 million or so unique TCR sequences made up an early release that covered several hundred HLA-typed donors. The number of donors typed differed by locus, with 629-630 for A, B, C, DRB1 and DQB1, more than 500 for DQA1, 600 to 610 for DPA1, and some 450 for DPB1. To predict cytomegalovirus infection status, the study brought together high-throughput TCR immunosequencing, statistical association of individual TCRs with disease status, and machine learning. The genetic ancestry cluster associated with self-reported Caucasian donors included roughly 84% of the roughly 380 genotyped donors. The study aimed to test whether cataloging public T cell receptors could reveal signatures of past pathogen exposure. Rather than drawing on any new phenotypic data, the later analysis identified candidate immune exposures from TCR beta sequences and the way those sequences occurred across donors. A later genetic analysis used genome-wide SNP genotypes for about 65% of the 666 donors, treating that subset as a discovery cohort. Both class I and class II loci were covered by HLA typing, at four-digit resolution. A later analysis re-analyzed previously published TCR beta repertoires from several hundred donors and added high-resolution HLA genotyping to study TCR occurrence patterns. Donor age, sex, ethnicity and CMV serostatus were collected together with the repertoire data. Every discovery cohort repertoire had been produced on one sequencing platform. About 5 DR-DQ haplotypes were handled as single units for association and clustering, since linkage in the cohort was strong. A separate validation cohort of 90 to 150 different subjects was used in addition to the roughly 670-subject first cohort. On average, 235,054 unique TCR beta nucleotide sequences were sequenced per donor among a few hundred genotyped donors of the cohort, with roughly 18% of those sequences being non-productive. An earlier analysis of 587 of the donors used high-throughput TCR beta sequencing to judge whether each TCR beta V gene segment behaved as functional or pseudogenic. The investigation overall reported the following: Compared with equally common non-associated chains, HLA-associated TCR beta chains in a later analysis were more clonally expanded and had lower generation probabilities. A later analysis reported that several top co-occurrence clusters appeared linked to parvovirus B19, influenza, CMV and Epstein-Barr virus. A group of highly shared sequence variants was considered likely to be a technical artifact of the sequencing pipeline. In an earlier analysis of about 550 of the donors, most TCR beta V segments were observed in productive rearrangements about 90% or about 30% of the time, broadly matching IMGT annotations. In vitro tests confirmed that a few of the cytomegalovirus-associated TCR beta chains recognize cytomegalovirus antigens. A further reported finding was that TCR beta sequences accurately predicted the HLA-A and HLA-B alleles for most subjects in the first cohort. Sequencing depth was assumed to be roughly uniform across donors in the presence/absence analyses, though that assumption may not hold. Correlated functional status among segregating V segments might reflect linkage disequilibrium, but an unknown experimental factor could not be ruled out. V-gene and J-gene trimming of TCR beta chains was associated with a missense DCLRE1C variant in a later genetic analysis, and the association was replicated in an independent cohort. According to the authors, the approach could potentially be generalized to other disease states and immunological phenotypes. Some IMGT-functional V segments, including TRBV6-2 and TRBV6-3, could not be told apart with the 87-base-pair reads, so those segments were excluded. The study gave a list of about 170 TCR beta chains associated with cytomegalovirus. Because some donors lacked HLA typing at each locus, the association tests relied only on the typed subset. A later analysis found that most CMV-associated TCR beta chains appeared HLA-restricted, with HLA associations seemingly driven largely by CMV exposure. In this cohort, only TCR beta chains were sequenced, and detectable features were limited by the absence of alpha or paired-chain data. At a false discovery rate of 0.05, a later analysis linked some 17,000 TCR beta sequences to specific HLA alleles. According to a later genetic analysis, donors in an Asian-associated ancestry cluster had fewer N-insertions in productive TCRs than the approximately 700-donor mean. Immune exposure information for the cohort was limited to CMV serostatus. A later analysis found that TCR association rates varied across HLA loci, with DRB1 alleles showing the most associated TCRs and HLA-C alleles the fewest. Most TCR sequences were seen in very few donors, while some public TCRs were found in many individuals. When HLA alleles, especially DR and DQ, strongly co-occurred, attributing TCR associations to individual alleles was difficult. The classifier was reported to diagnose cytomegalovirus status with high specificity and sensitivity in both the original and validation cohorts. About 15 rarely observed V segments, including chromosome 9 orphons, were excluded from the earlier analysis of approximately 500 of the donors because counts were too low.

In total, 600 or so healthy bone marrow donors made up the cohort. At the time of sampling, all cohort members were nominally healthy, though unrecorded immune exposures were likely present. The donor was CMV seropositive and was included in the group of about 290 seropositive cohort members. Each donor provided a peripheral blood sample, and peripheral blood mononuclear cells were used for TCR beta sequencing. The Qiagen DNeasy Blood Extraction Kit was used to extract genomic DNA from the blood cell samples. The library relied on the immunoSEQ multiplex PCR assay. For the multiplex PCR, a mixture combining 60 forward primers for TCR Vbeta segments and 13 reverse primers for TCR Jbeta segments was used. A multiplex PCR assay on genomic DNA amplified the CDR3 region of rearranged TCR beta genes. The Illumina HiSeq System was used to sequence the amplified TCR beta libraries as 87-base-pair reads. In the original analysis: Across the 500 to 750 repertoires, a later analysis counted roughly 84 million unique TCR beta chains, around 10 million of which were shared by at least two donors. Raw reads were error-corrected and collapsed into unique sequences with a nearest-neighbor algorithm that merged closely related sequences to remove PCR and sequencing errors. CDR3 sequences were aligned to IMGT reference sequences to assign V, D and J gene segments. For a sequence to be retained, a match of at least six nucleotides was required to both a V gene segment and a J gene segment. Rearrangements were called productive when the CDR3 lacked stop codons and stayed in frame with V and J; all others were non-productive. CDR3 was defined by IMGT convention, running from the second conserved V-encoded cysteine to the conserved J-encoded phenylalanine. Sequences without an unambiguous match to a single V gene segment were excluded from the earlier analysis of 450 to 650 of the donors. An earlier analysis of 587 of the donors called V segments functional above 56.7% productive rearrangements and segregating when the between-donor standard deviation exceeded 5%. To diagnose cytomegalovirus status from the catalog of TCR beta chain sequences, a statistical classification framework was built. In a later analysis, V and J genes were assigned by comparing TCR nucleotide sequences against IMGT/GENE-DB human TR gene sequences. The TCRdist pipeline was used in a later analysis to assign CDR3 sequences and most-parsimonious VDJ recombination scenarios. A later analysis defined each TCR beta chain by its CDR3 amino acid sequence plus V-gene family, and excluded reads lacking a unique V-gene family. As a way to deal with suspected cross-contamination and a sequencing artifact, a later analysis dropped more than 500 nucleotide sequences that were highly shared and had low generation probability. A later analysis calculated a clonal expansion index for each public chain from normalized within-repertoire ranks of inferred template counts. A later analysis computed generation probabilities with a VDJ recombination model fitted to out-of-frame rearrangements, and checked the results against IGoR. In a later analysis, hypergeometric tests were used to score TCR-TCR, TCR-HLA and TCR-CMV co-occurrence, with a repertoire-size bias correction applied to TCR pairs. In a later analysis, false discovery rates were estimated by permuting HLA or CMV assignments 20 times. A later analysis grouped co-occurring TCRs with DBSCAN, adding TCRdist sequence similarity when clustering within HLA-allele-positive subsets. Repertoires with fewer than 30,000 or more than 120,000 public chains, plus five repertoires with anomalous nucleotide sharing, were excluded from co-occurrence clustering. TCRdb limited this immuneACCESS table to in-frame rearrangements with V and J called. A share of clones is missing; checked studies link under half to unresolved V genes, and the rest is unexplained. That table furnishes V, J and clone size, whereas the DNA furnished D and trimming. The table for this sample lists 140,000 to 150,000 clones; 75% to 80% of them were counted only once. The ten biggest clones cover under 3% of the sample.

From V the trimming removes 5 bases and from J it removes 5 bases, while the gene matches leave 13 bases of the junction unaccounted for. The CDR1 and CDR2 encoded by the germline V gene are SGHVS and FQNEAQ. Reading from cysteine to phenylalanine, the CDR3 counts 17 amino acids. The read is trimmed to its CDR3 DNA, 51 bases read in frame from base 1. A remark on this clone: Its specific antigen is unknown. The input lacks base qualities; no much larger clone sits a single base away.

The sample consisted of PBMCs. The rearranged chain carries TRBV7-8 and TRBJ1-5; a stretch of 9 junction bases matches TRBD1. The receptor's source is a man aged 35 to 55 in good health and CMV-seropositive. This receptor has the CDR3 CASSRGAGTGGDQPQHF. DNA sequence: TGTGCCAGCAGCCGAGGGGCCGGAACAGGGGGCGATCAGCCCCAGCATTTT.